This paragraph reports one T cell receptor (beta chain). Its antigen is still unknown. The record originates from a study of CD8 T cells in Susac syndrome. Overall study findings and caveats: The study's TCR sequencing and HLA analysis drew on a certain number of individuals. That number was acknowledged as relatively small.

After extraction with the RNeasy kit, about 0.5 to 1 ug of the RNA was reverse transcribed using random hexamers. Across 54 Vbeta and 13 Jbeta, TCR beta CDR3 was amplified with immunoSEQ multiplex PCR. TCRdb passed the immunoSEQ multiplex PCR reads through MiXCR, listing each CDR3 protein once. The sample lists around 300,000 distinct CDR3 sequences; roughly 94% were seen once. Germline V gene lookup returns CDR1 SGDLS and CDR2 YYNGEE. This CDR3 is built from 17 residues. The junction had 6 bases not matched to a gene; V was cut back by 0 bases and J by 3 bases. The chain links TRBV9 to TRBJ2-2, with TRBD2 identical over 9 bases. This receptor was obtained from a human donor with multiple sclerosis. The sample comprised CD4+ T cells from PBMCs. In nucleotides, the CDR3 is TGTGCCAGCAGCGTAGGGAGCGGGAGGCCGGACACCGGGGAGCTGTTTTTT. Encoded protein: CASSVGSGRPDTGELFF. The full variable domain, rest sourced from reference TRBV9 and TRBJ2-2, is DSGVTQTPKHLITATGQRVTLRCSPRSGDLSVYWYQQSLDQGLQFLIQYYNGEERAKGNILERFSAQQFPDLHSELNLSSLELGDSALYFCASSVGSGRPDTGELFFGEGSRLTVL.